Listed below are T cell receptor beta chains from one sample, sequenced in a study of T cells in Graves' hyperthyroidism and ophthalmopathy. TCRdb used MiXCR to reprocess the multiplex PCR reads, holding one entry per CDR3 protein. The sample shows about 380,000 distinct CDR3 sequences, about a fifth of them seen only once. The sequencing input was blood. These receptors were taken from a man younger than 35 with Graves' ophthalmopathy. The CDR3 runs from the conserved cysteine through the conserved F or W. The D gene is left open where the match is weak. Clone size is given for some rows only: seen once, a few or many times, or a class if the clone is expanded.

V gene	J gene	clone size	D gene	CDR3 protein	CDR3 DNA
TRBV6-1	TRBJ1-5	many	NA	CASSAQAVNQPQHF	TGTGCCAGCAGTGCTCAGGCAGTTAATCAGCCCCAGCATTTT
TRBV12-3/TRBV12-4	TRBJ1-1	NA	NA	CASSSYMNTEAFF	TGTGCCAGCAGTTCCTACATGAACACTGAAGCTTTCTTT
TRBV9	TRBJ1-2	many	NA	CASSVEVAGNYGYTF	TGTGCCAGCAGCGTAGAAGTAGCAGGCAACTATGGCTACACCTTC
TRBV14	TRBJ1-1	few	NA	CASSQRGRNEAFF	TGTGCCAGCAGCCAAAGGGGACGCAATGAAGCTTTCTTT
TRBV4-1	TRBJ2-3	few	NA	CASSQDGDHPEYF	TGCGCCAGCAGCCAAGATGGGGACCACCCGGAGTATTTT
TRBV4-1	TRBJ2-2	few	TRBD1	CASSLGQGAVNTGELFF	TGCGCCAGCAGCCTAGGACAGGGGGCTGTCAACACCGGGGAGCTGTTTTTT
TRBV5-4	TRBJ2-7	NA	NA	CASSLETYGGEQYF	TGTGCCAGCAGCTTGGAGACCTATGGAGGGGAGCAGTACTTC
TRBV12-3/TRBV12-4	TRBJ2-1	few	TRBD2	CASRLVGGVVNEQFF	TGTGCCAGCCGACTGGTGGGGGGGGTAGTAAATGAGCAGTTCTTC
TRBV10-3	TRBJ2-3	many	TRBD2	CAITNLAGGPTDTQYF	TGTGCCATCACGAATCTAGCGGGGGGGCCAACAGATACGCAGTATTTT
TRBV9	TRBJ1-5	NA	NA	CASSVGQDNQPQHF	TGTGCCAGCAGCGTAGGACAGGACAATCAGCCCCAGCATTTT
TRBV2	TRBJ1-1	many	NA	CASGLSGLTEAFF	TGTGCCAGCGGGTTGTCGGGGCTCACTGAAGCTTTCTTT
TRBV7-2	TRBJ1-1	many	TRBD1	CASSLSRGRGAFF	TGTGCCAGCAGCTTAAGCAGGGGGCGCGGAGCTTTCTTT
TRBV3-1	TRBJ2-7	NA	NA	CASSQDPRGEQYF	TGTGCCAGCAGCCAAGATCCCAGGGGCGAGCAGTACTTC
TRBV28	TRBJ2-3	many	TRBD2	CASSLGLAGPTDTQYF	TGTGCCAGCAGTTTAGGACTAGCGGGACCCACAGATACGCAGTATTTT
TRBV11-2	TRBJ2-2	many	TRBD2	CASSLRASGTGELFF	TGTGCCAGCAGCTTAAGGGCTAGCGGGACCGGGGAGCTGTTTTTT
TRBV20-1	TRBJ2-5	once	NA	CSASSPGETQYF	TGCAGTGCCAGCAGCCCAGGGGAGACCCAGTACTTC
TRBV4-1	TRBJ1-2	NA	NA	CASSQVRNYGYTF	TGCGCCAGCAGCCAAGTCAGGAACTATGGCTACACCTTC
TRBV18	TRBJ1-3	few	NA	CASSPVENLSGNTIYF	TGTGCCAGCTCACCGGTGGAGAACCTCTCTGGAAACACCATATATTTT
TRBV7-9	TRBJ1-2	many	NA	CASSTTFRVTYGYTF	TGTGCCAGCAGCACTACTTTCCGGGTGACCTATGGCTACACCTTC
TRBV2	TRBJ1-1	many	NA	CASSEVGNTEAFF	TGTGCCAGCAGTGAGGTAGGGAACACTGAAGCTTTCTTT
TRBV7-9	TRBJ2-7	few	TRBD1	CASSRTGETYEQYF	TGTGCCAGCAGCCGGACAGGGGAAACCTACGAGCAGTACTTC
TRBV20-1	TRBJ1-4	few	NA	CSARRSVGPREKLFF	TGCAGTGCTAGGAGGTCGGTCGGCCCCAGGGAAAAACTGTTTTTT
TRBV12-5	TRBJ2-3	many	NA	CASGLGRDDTQYF	TGTGCTAGTGGTTTGGGCAGGGACGATACGCAGTATTTT
TRBV20-1	TRBJ2-7	many	NA	CSASGNEQYF	TGCAGTGCTAGTGGGAACGAGCAGTACTTC
TRBV2	TRBJ1-3	many	TRBD1	CASSEGDSSGNTIYF	TGTGCCAGCAGTGAAGGGGACAGCTCTGGAAACACCATATATTTT
TRBV11-3	TRBJ2-5	many	NA	CASSSRESQETQYF	TGTGCCAGCAGTAGTCGGGAGTCGCAAGAGACCCAGTACTTC
TRBV18	TRBJ2-7	many	NA	CASSQYLGEQYF	TGTGCCAGCTCACAGTACTTGGGGGAGCAGTACTTC
TRBV5-1	TRBJ2-3	many	TRBD2	CASSLAGGTDTQYF	TGTGCCAGCAGCCTAGCGGGGGGGACAGATACGCAGTATTTT
TRBV18	TRBJ1-4	once	TRBD1	CASSPPGQAKEKLFF	TGTGCCAGCTCACCGCCGGGACAGGCTAAGGAAAAACTGTTTTTT
TRBV6-1	TRBJ2-1	few	NA	CASEGIGNEQLF	TGTGCCAGCGAGGGTATCGGGAATGAGCAGCTCTTC
TRBV12-3/TRBV12-4	TRBJ2-2	NA	TRBD2	CASSSPGLAVLTGELFF	TGTGCCAGCAGTTCCCCGGGACTAGCGGTATTAACCGGGGAGCTGTTTTTT
TRBV20-1	TRBJ2-2	NA	TRBD2	CSASLPSGGETGELFF	TGCAGTGCTAGTCTGCCTAGCGGGGGGGAGACCGGGGAGCTGTTTTTT
TRBV6-6	TRBJ2-3	NA	TRBD1	CASSYVQGTDTQYF	TGTGCCAGCAGTTACGTACAGGGGACAGATACGCAGTATTTT
TRBV24-1	TRBJ2-7	many	NA	CATSDLNGGWYEQYF	TGTGCCACCAGTGATTTGAATGGGGGCTGGTACGAGCAGTACTTC
TRBV12-3/TRBV12-4	TRBJ2-5	NA	NA	CASSTGLPRRAQETQYF	TGTGCCAGCAGCACAGGGCTACCCCGTCGGGCCCAAGAGACCCAGTACTTC
TRBV2	TRBJ1-6	many	TRBD1	CASDVARTGNNSPLHF	TGTGCCAGCGACGTCGCACGGACAGGAAACAATTCACCCCTCCACTTT